This TCR beta chain was captured by sequencing in a study of T cell responses to AZD1222 COVID-19 vaccine. Findings and caveats of the study: Scientists sampled the repertoires only once the peak T cell response had passed. Recipients of AZD1222 seropositive at baseline numbered only 5 or 6.

CDR1 is SGDLS, CDR2 YYNGEE, per germline. CDR3 length: 13 residues. The V and J ends lost 0 bases and 7 bases respectively, with 10 bases between them. The protocol was immunoSEQ multiplex PCR, while the TCRdb copy is restricted to in-frame clones and leaves out a portion. The table includes some 170,000 clones, about nine tenths detected once. As to this clone: The antigen is unknown.

This clonotype originated in an adult who received the MenACWY meningococcal vaccine as a control. The sample consisted of peripheral blood, taken 28 days after the second dose of the MenACWY control vaccine. The chain uses TRBV9 and TRBJ1-2; D not certain. The DNA of the CDR3 is TGTGCCAGCAGCGTAGACTCAATAGGTGGCTACACCTTC. This translates into CASSVDSIGGYTF.